This T cell receptor beta chain stems from a study of shared clonotypes between healthy human individuals. Study-level information: Per donor, three plates held CD4 naive cells, three held CD4 memory, two held CD8 naive and one held CD8 memory. Whole-study results and caveats: Even with large depth, rarefaction showed that sorted-subset sequencing was incomplete.

The CDR3 is made up of 15 amino acids. From germline, CDR1 is SGHKS and CDR2 YYEKEE (reference sequence). V lost 4 bases and J 3 bases, leaving 14 bases between the germline ends. It was at deep level that the assay was run. The method was immunoSEQ multiplex PCR; TCRdb's version includes in-frame clones alone and lacks a portion of them. In the table there are 1,400,000 or so clones, around 98.5% of which are singletons. Worth noting for this clone: What it recognizes is unknown.

This TCR came from a young man in good health. Sequenced sample: naive CD4+ T cells sorted from blood. The subset here: CD45RA+ positively selected. This chain joins TRBV5-5 and TRBJ1-5, with D possibly being TRBD1 (5 bases). The CDR3 bases are TGTGCCAGCAGCGATCGGGCAGGGTTCAATCAGCCCCAGCATTTT. The encoded protein is CASSDRAGFNQPQHF.